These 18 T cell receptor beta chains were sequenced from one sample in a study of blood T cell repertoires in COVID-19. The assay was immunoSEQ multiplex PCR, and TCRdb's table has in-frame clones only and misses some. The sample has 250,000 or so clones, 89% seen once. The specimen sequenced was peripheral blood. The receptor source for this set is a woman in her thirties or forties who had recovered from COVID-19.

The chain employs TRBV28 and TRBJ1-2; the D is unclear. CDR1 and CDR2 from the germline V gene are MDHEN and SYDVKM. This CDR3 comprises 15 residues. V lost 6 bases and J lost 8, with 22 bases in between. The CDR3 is CASSLPDVGRTGYTF. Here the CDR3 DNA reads TGTGCCAGCAGCTTACCCGACGTGGGGAGAACCGGCTACACCTTC.

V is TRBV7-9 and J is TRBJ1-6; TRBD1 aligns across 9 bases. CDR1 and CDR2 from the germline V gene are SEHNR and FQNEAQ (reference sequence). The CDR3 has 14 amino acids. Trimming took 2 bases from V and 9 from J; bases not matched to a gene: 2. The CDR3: CASSLTTGGSPLHF. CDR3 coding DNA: TGTGCCAGCAGCTTAACGACAGGGGGTTCACCCCTCCACTTT.

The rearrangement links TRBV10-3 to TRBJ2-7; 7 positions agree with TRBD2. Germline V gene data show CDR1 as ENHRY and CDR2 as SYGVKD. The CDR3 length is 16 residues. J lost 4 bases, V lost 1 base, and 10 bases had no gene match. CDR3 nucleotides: TGTGCCATCAGTGAGTGGGGTAGTAGCGGGTGGTACGAGCAGTACTTC. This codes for CAISEWGSSGWYEQYF.

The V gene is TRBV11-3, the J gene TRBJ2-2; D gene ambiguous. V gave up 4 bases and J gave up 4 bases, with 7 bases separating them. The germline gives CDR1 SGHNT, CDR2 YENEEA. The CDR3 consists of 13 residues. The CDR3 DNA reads TGTGCCAGCAGCTCCCAGTCCACCGGGGAGCTGTTTTTT. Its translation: CASSSQSTGELFF. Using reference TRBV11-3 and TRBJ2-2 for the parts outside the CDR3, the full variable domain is EAGVVQSPRYKIIEKKQPVAFWCNPISGHNTLYWYLQNLGQGPELLIRYENEEAVDDSQLPKDRFSAERLKGVDSTLKIQPAELGDSAVYLCASSSQSTGELFFGEGSRLTVL.

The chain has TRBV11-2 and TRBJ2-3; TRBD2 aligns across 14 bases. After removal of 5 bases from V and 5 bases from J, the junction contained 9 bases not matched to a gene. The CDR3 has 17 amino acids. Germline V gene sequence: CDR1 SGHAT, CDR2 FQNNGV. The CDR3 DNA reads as TGTGCCAGCAGCAAGGGACTAGCGGGAGCCGGAGGAGATACGCAGTATTTT. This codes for CASSKGLAGAGGDTQYF.

In DNA form, the CDR3 reads TGTGCCAGCACTGATATCCGAGCGGGGCAAGATACGCAGTATTTT. Protein: CASTDIRAGQDTQYF. The V and J genes are TRBV27 and TRBJ2-3; 7 bases map to TRBD2. The germline CDR1 and CDR2 sequences are MNHEY and SMNVEV (reference sequence). V gave up 7 bases and J gave up 5 bases; unmatched junction bases: 12. This CDR3 spans 15 amino acids.

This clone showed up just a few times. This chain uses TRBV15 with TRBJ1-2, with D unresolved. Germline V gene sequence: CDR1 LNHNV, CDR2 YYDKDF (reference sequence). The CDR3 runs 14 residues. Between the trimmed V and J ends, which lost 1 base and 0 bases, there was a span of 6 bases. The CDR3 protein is CATSRGTANYGYTF. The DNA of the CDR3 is TGTGCCACCAGCAGAGGAACTGCTAACTATGGCTACACCTTC.

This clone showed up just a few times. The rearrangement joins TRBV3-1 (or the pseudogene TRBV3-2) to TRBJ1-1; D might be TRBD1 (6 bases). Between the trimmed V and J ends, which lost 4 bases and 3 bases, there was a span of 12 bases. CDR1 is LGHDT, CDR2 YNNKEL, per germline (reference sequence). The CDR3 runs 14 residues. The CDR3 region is CASSLNRGYTEAFF. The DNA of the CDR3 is TGTGCCAGCAGCCTGAATAGGGGGTACACTGAAGCTTTCTTT.

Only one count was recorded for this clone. In DNA, the CDR3 is TGTGCCAGCAGCTTGGACACGGGACTCACGGTGCGGCCCCAGCATTTT. It yields the protein CASSLDTGLTVRPQHF. The chain combines TRBV5-8 with TRBJ1-5, with D perhaps TRBD1 (5 bases). Germline V gene lookup returns CDR1 SGHTS and CDR2 YDEGEE. V lost 0 bases and J lost 9, with 19 bases in between. The CDR3 extends over 16 amino acids. The full variable domain, rest sourced from reference TRBV5-8 and TRBJ1-5, is EAGVTQSPTHLIKTRGQQATLRCSPISGHTSVYWYQQALGLGLQFLLWYDEGEERNRGNFPPRFSGRQFPNYSSELNVNALELEDSALYLCASSLDTGLTVRPQHFGDGTRLSIL.

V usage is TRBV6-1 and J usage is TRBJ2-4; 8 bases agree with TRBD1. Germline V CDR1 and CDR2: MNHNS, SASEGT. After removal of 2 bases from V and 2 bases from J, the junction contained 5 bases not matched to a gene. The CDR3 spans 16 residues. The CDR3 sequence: CASSEPGGLPKNIQYF. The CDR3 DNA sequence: TGTGCCAGCAGTGAACCAGGGGGCCTACCCAAAAACATTCAGTACTTC.

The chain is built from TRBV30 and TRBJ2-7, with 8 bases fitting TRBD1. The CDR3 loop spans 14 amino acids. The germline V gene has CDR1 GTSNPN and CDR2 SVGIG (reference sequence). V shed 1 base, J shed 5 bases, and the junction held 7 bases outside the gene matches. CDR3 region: CAWSGTGGKDEQYF. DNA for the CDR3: TGTGCCTGGAGTGGCACAGGGGGTAAGGACGAGCAGTACTTC. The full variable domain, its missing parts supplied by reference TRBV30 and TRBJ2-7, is SQTIHQWPATLVQPVGSPLSLECTVEGTSNPNLYWYRQAAGRGLQLLFYSVGIGQISSEVPQNLSASRPQDRQFILSSKKLLLSDSGFYLCAWSGTGGKDEQYFGPGTRLTVT.

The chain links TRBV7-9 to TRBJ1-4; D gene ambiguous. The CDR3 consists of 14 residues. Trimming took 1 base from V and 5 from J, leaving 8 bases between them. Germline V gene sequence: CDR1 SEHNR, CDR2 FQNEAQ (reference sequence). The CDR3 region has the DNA TGTGCCAGCAGCTTAGGGGCGGGAAATGAAAAACTGTTTTTT. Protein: CASSLGAGNEKLFF.

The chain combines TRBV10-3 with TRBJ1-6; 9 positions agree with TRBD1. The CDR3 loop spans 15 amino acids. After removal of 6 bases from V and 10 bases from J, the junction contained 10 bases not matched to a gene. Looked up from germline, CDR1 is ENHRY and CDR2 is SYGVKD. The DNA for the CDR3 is TGTGCCATCAGGGATGGGGACAGGGAAACGTCACCCCTCCACTTT. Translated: CAIRDGDRETSPLHF.

Here the CDR3 reads CASSQEFVRVAGELFF. CDR3 coding DNA: TGTGCCAGCAGCCAAGAATTTGTCAGGGTTGCCGGGGAGCTGTTTTTT. The chain joins TRBV3-1 (or the pseudogene TRBV3-2) to TRBJ2-2; a possible D gene is TRBD1 (5 bases). This CDR3 spans 16 amino acids. Germline-derived CDR1 and CDR2 are LGHDT and YNNKEL (reference sequence). With 0 bases removed from V and 6 bases from J, the gap between germline ends came to 14 bases.

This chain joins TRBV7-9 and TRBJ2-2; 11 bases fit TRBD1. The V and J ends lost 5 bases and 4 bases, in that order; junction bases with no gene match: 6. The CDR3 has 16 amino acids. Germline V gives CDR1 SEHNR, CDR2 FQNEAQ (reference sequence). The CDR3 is CASSSRTGGSTGELFF. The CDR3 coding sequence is TGTGCCAGCAGCAGCAGGACAGGGGGCTCCACCGGGGAGCTGTTTTTT.

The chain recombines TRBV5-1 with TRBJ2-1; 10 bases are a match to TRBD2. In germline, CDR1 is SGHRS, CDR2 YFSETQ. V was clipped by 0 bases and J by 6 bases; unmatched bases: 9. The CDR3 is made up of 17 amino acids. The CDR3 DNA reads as TGCGCCAGCAGCTTGGTGGGACTAGCGAGGGTCGGCAATGAGCAGTTCTTC. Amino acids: CASSLVGLARVGNEQFF.

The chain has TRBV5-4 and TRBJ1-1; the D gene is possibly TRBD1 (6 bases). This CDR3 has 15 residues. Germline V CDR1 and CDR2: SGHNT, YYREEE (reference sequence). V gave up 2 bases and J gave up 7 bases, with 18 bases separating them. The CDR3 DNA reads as TGTGCCAGCAGCTTCCCATTTGACAGGCGAGATGAAGCTTTCTTT. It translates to CASSFPFDRRDEAFF. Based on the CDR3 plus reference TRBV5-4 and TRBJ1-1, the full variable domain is ETGVTQSPTHLIKTRGQQVTLRCSSQSGHNTVSWYQQALGQGPQFIFQYYREEENGRGNFPPRFSGLQFPNYSSELNVNALELDDSALYLCASSFPFDRRDEAFFGQGTRLTVV.

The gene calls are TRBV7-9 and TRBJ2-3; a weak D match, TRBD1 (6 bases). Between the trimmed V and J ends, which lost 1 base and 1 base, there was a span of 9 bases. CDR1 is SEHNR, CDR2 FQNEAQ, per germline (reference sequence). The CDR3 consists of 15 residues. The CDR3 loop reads CASSLDRVGTDTQYF. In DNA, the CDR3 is TGTGCCAGCAGCTTAGACAGGGTCGGCACAGATACGCAGTATTTT.